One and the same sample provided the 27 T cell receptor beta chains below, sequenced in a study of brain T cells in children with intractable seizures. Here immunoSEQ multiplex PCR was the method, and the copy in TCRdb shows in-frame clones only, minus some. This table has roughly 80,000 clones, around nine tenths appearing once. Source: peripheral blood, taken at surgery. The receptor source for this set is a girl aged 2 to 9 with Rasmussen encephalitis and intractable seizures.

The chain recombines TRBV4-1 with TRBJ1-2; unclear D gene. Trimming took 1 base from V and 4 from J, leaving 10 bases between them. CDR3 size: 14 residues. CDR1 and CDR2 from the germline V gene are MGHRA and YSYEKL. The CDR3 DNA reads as TGCGCCAGCAGCCAAGTTCTCGCCCCCTATGGCTACACCTTC. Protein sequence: CASSQVLAPYGYTF.

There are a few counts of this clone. The CDR3 loop reads CASTNSGGYTF. CDR3 DNA: TGTGCCAGCACCAACAGCGGTGGCTACACCTTC. The rearrangement links TRBV5-4 to TRBJ1-2; D call uncertain. The length of the CDR3 is 11 residues. CDR1 is SGHNT and CDR2 is YYREEE in the germline V gene (reference sequence). V was pared by 6 bases and J by 7 bases, with 10 bases between.

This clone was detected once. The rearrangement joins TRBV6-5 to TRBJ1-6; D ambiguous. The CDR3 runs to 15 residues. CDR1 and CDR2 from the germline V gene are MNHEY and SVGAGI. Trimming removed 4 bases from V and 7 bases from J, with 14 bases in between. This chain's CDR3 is CASSSDRAENSPLHF. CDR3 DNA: TGTGCCAGCAGTTCTGATAGGGCCGAGAATTCACCCCTCCACTTT.

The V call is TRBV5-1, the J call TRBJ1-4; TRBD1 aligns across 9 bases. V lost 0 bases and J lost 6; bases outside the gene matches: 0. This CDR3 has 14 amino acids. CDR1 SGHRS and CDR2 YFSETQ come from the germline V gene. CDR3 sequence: CASSLGTGDEKLFF. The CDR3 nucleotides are TGCGCCAGCAGCTTGGGGACAGGGGATGAAAAACTGTTTTTT.

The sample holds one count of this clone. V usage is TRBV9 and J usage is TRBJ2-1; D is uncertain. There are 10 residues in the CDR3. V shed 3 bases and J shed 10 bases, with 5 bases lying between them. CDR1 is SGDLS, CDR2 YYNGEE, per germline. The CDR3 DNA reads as TGTGCCAGCAGCGGCAAGGAGCAGTTCTTC. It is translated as CASSGKEQFF.

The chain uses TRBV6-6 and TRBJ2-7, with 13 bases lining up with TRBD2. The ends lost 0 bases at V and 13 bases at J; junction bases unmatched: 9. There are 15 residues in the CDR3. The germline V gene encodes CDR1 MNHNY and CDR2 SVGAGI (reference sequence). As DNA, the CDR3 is TGTGCCAGCAGTTACTCTTCCGGGACTAGCGGGACTAGTTACTTC. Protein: CASSYSSGTSGTSYF.

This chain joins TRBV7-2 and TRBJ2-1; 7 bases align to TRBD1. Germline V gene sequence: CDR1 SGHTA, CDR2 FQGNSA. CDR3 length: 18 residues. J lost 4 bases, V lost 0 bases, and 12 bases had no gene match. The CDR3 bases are TGTGCCAGCAGCTTAGCAGCAATGGCTACAGGGGCTTACAATGAGCAGTTCTTC. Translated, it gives CASSLAAMATGAYNEQFF. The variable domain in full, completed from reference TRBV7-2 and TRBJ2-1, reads GAGVSQSPSNKVTEKGKDVELRCDPISGHTALYWYRQSLGQGLEFLIYFQGNSAPDKSGLPSDRFSAERTGGSVSTLTIQRTQQEDSAVYLCASSLAAMATGAYNEQFFGPGTRLTVL.

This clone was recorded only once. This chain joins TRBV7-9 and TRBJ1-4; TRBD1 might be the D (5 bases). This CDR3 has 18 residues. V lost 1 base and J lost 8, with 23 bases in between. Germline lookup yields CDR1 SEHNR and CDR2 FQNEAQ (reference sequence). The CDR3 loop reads CASSLGSEGKMRGEKLFF. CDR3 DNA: TGTGCCAGCAGCTTAGGTTCGGAGGGGAAGATGCGAGGGGAAAAACTGTTTTTT. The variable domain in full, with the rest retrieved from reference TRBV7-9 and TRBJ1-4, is DTGVSQNPRHKITKRGQNVTFRCDPISEHNRLYWYRQTLGQGPEFLTYFQNEAQLEKSRLLSDRFSAERPKGSFSTLEIQRTEQGDSAMYLCASSLGSEGKMRGEKLFFGSGTQLSVL.

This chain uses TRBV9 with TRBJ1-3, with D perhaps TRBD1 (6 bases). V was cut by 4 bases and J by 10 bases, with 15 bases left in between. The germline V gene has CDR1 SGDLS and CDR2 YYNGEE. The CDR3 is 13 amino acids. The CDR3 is CASSKGQSRTIYF. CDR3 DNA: TGTGCCAGCAGCAAAGGACAGTCTCGGACCATATATTTT.

The CDR3 sequence: CASSPPGSEAFF. In nucleotides, the CDR3 is TGTGCCAGCAGCCCGCCGGGGAGTGAAGCTTTCTTT. V and J are TRBV5-4 and TRBJ1-1, with D unclear. V shed 4 bases and J shed 7 bases, with 11 bases lying between them. CDR1 is SGHNT, CDR2 YYREEE, per germline (reference sequence). This CDR3 is built from 12 residues.

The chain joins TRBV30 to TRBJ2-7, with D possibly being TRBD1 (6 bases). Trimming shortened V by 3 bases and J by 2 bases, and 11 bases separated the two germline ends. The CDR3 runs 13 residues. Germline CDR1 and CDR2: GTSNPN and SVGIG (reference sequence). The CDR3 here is CAWSITGPYEQYF. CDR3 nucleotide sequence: TGTGCCTGGAGCATCACAGGGCCCTACGAGCAGTACTTC.

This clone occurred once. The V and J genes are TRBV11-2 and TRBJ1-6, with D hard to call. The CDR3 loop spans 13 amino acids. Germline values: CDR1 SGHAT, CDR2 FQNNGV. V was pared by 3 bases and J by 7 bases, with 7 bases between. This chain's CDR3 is CASSLTPNSPLHF. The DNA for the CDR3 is TGTGCCAGCAGCTTGACACCAAATTCACCCCTCCACTTT.

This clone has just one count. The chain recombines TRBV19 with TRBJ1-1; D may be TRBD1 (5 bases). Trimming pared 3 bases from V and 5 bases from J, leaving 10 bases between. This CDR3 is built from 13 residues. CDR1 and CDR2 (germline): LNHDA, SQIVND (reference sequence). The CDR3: CASSIKGRTEAFF. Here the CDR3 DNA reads TGTGCCAGTAGTATCAAGGGGAGGACTGAAGCTTTCTTT. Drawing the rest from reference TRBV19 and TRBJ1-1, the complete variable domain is DGGITQSPKYLFRKEGQNVTLSCEQNLNHDAMYWYRQDPGQGLRLIYYSQIVNDFQKGDIAEGYSVSREKKESFPLTVTSAQKNPTAFYLCASSIKGRTEAFFGQGTRLTVV.

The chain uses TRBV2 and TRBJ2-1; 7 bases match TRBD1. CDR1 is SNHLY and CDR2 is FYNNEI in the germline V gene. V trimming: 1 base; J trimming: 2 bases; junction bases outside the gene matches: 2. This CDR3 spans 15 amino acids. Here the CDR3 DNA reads TGTGCCAGCAGTGAAGGGACAGGCCCCTACAATGAGCAGTTCTTC. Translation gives CASSEGTGPYNEQFF.

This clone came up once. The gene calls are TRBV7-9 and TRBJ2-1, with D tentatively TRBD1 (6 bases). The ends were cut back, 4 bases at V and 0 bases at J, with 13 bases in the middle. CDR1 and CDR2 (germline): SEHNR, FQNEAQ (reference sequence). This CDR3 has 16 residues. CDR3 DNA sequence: TGTGCCAGCAGCTCCCTTGGGACAAGCTCCTACAATGAGCAGTTCTTC. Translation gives CASSSLGTSSYNEQFF.

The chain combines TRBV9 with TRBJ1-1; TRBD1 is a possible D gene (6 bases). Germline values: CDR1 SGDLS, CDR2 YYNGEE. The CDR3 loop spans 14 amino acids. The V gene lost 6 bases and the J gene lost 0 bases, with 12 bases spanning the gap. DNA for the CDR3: TGTGCCAGCACCCAGGGGTGGGTGAACACTGAAGCTTTCTTT. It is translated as CASTQGWVNTEAFF.

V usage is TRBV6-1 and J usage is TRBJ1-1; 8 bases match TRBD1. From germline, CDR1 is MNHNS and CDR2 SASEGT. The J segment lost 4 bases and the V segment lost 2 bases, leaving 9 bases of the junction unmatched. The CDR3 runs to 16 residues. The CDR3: CASSEIVGQGGTEAFF. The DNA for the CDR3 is TGTGCCAGCAGTGAAATAGTAGGACAGGGTGGCACTGAAGCTTTCTTT.

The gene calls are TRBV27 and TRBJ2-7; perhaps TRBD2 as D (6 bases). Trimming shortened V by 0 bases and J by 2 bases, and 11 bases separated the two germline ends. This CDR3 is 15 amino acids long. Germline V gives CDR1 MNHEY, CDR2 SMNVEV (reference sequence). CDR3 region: CASSLSGRPTYEQYF. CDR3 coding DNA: TGTGCCAGCAGTTTATCAGGGAGGCCCACCTACGAGCAGTACTTC.

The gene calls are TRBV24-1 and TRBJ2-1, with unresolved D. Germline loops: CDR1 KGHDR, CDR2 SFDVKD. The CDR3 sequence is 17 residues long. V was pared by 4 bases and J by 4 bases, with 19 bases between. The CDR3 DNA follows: TGTGCCACCAGTGACCCTACCGAAGACGGTGTTTACAATGAGCAGTTCTTC. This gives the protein CATSDPTEDGVYNEQFF.

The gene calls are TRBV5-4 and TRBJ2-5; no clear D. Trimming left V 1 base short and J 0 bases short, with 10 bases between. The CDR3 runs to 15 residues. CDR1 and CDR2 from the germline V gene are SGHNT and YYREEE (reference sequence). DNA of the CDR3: TGTGCCAGCAGCTTGTATTCCTGGTACCAAGAGACCCAGTACTTC. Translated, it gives CASSLYSWYQETQYF.

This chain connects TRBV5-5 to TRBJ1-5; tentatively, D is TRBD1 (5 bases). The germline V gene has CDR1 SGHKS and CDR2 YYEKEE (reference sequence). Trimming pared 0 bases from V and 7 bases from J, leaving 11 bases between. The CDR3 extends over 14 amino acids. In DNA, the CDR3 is TGTGCCAGCAGCTTGGGGCAGGGCGGGCAGCCCCAGCATTTT. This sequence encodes CASSLGQGGQPQHF.

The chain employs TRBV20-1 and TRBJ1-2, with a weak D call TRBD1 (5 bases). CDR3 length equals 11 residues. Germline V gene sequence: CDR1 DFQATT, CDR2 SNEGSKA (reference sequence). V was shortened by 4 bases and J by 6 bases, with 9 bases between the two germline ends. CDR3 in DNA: TGCAGTGCTATACAGGCCCATGGCTACACCTTC. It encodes CSAIQAHGYTF.

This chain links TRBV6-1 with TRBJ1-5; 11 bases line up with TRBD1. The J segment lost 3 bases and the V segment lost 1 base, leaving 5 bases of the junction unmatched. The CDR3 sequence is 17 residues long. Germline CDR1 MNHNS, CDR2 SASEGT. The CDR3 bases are TGTGCCAGCAGTGAAGGGGACAGGGGGTTTTCCAATCAGCCCCAGCATTTT. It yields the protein CASSEGDRGFSNQPQHF.

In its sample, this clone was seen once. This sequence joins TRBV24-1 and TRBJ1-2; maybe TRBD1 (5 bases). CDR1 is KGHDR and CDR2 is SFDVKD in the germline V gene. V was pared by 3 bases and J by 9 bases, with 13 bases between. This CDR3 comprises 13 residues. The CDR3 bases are TGTGCCACCAGTGATCCGACGGAGGGGAGCTACACCTTC. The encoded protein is CATSDPTEGSYTF.

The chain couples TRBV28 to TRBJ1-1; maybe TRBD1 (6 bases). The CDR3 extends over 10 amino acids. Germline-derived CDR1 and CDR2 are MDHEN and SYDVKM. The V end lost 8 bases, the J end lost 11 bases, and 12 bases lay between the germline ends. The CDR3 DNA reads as TGTGCCAGCTCGGGACATTTGGCTTTCTTT. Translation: CASSGHLAFF.

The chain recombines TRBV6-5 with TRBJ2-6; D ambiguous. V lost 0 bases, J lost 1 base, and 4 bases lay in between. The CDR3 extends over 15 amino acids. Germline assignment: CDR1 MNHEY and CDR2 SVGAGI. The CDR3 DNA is TGTGCCAGCAGTTACTCAACTTCTGGGGCCAACGTCCTGACTTTC. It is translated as CASSYSTSGANVLTF.

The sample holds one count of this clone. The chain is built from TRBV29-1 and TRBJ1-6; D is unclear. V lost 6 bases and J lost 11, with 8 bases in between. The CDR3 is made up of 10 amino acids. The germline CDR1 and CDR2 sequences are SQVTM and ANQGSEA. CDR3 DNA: TGCAGCGTATGGGAACCACCCCTCCACTTT. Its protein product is CSVWEPPLHF. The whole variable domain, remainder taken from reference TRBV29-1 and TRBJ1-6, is SAVISQKPSRDICQRGTSLTIQCQVDSQVTMMFWYRQQPGQSLTLIATANQGSEATYESGFVIDKFPISRPNLTFSTLTVSNMSPEDSSIYLCSVWEPPLHFGNGTRLTVT.